These T cell receptor beta chains were read from a single sample in a study of T cells in Graves' hyperthyroidism and ophthalmopathy. TCRdb re-called the multiplex PCR reads with MiXCR, one entry per CDR3 protein. The top ten hold about 35% of the sample, which has about 300,000 distinct CDR3 sequences, approximately 18% seen once. The source material was blood. These receptors all stem from a man in his forties or fifties with Graves' ophthalmopathy. Each CDR3 is given with its conserved first and last residue. D genes are given only for firm matches. Clone size is stated in some rows and not others, as once, few, many or a class when expanded.

cdr3_aa	cdr3_nt	v_call	j_call	d_call	clone_size
CASSLSAGYEQYF	TGTGCCAGCTCACTCTCAGCGGGCTACGAGCAGTACTTC	TRBV18	TRBJ2-7	-	many
CATSRGVGYGHTF	TGTGCCACCAGCAGAGGAGTTGGGTATGGCCACACCTTC	TRBV15	TRBJ1-2	-	-
CASSHPGQGRETQYF	TGCGCCAGCAGCCATCCGGGACAGGGTAGGGAGACCCAGTACTTC	TRBV5-1	TRBJ2-5	TRBD1	-
CATSRGEGSYNEQFF	TGTGCCACCAGCAGAGGGGAGGGTTCCTACAATGAGCAGTTCTTC	TRBV15	TRBJ2-1	TRBD2	few
CSAMQGLIGTGELFF	TGCAGTGCTATGCAGGGCCTAATAGGGACCGGGGAGCTGTTTTTT	TRBV20-1	TRBJ2-2	-	many
CSARETGGSASPQHF	TGCAGTGCTAGAGAAACGGGGGGAAGCGCCTCGCCCCAGCATTTT	TRBV20-1	TRBJ1-5	-	-
CASSPRRLGGLDEQFF	TGTGCCAGCAGCCCACGTCGGCTCGGGGGGCTCGATGAGCAGTTCTTC	TRBV11-2	TRBJ2-1	-	many
CAWSVAYTGELFF	TGTGCCTGGAGTGTAGCGTACACCGGGGAGCTGTTTTTT	TRBV30	TRBJ2-2	-	-
CASSLASGSPGGTEQFF	TGTGCCAGCAGCTTAGCTAGCGGGAGTCCCGGGGGGACTGAGCAGTTCTTC	TRBV7-2	TRBJ2-1	TRBD2	-
CASSEYQGAATQYF	TGTGCCAGCAGTGAATACCAGGGGGCAGCTACGCAGTATTTT	TRBV6-1	TRBJ2-3	TRBD1	-
CASSPPGYTF	TGTGCCAGCAGTCCGCCGGGCTACACCTTC	TRBV28	TRBJ1-2	-	-
CASSGLAYHNEQFF	TGTGCCAGCAGTGGACTAGCGTATCACAATGAGCAGTTCTTC	TRBV12-3/TRBV12-4	TRBJ2-1	TRBD2	many
CASSSGLAGWDIQYF	TGTGCCAGCAGTTCCGGACTAGCGGGATGGGACATTCAGTACTTC	TRBV28	TRBJ2-4	TRBD2	many
CASSSRGGEETQYF	TGTGCCAGCAGTTCCCGAGGGGGGGAAGAGACCCAGTACTTC	TRBV28	TRBJ2-5	-	many
CASSIRGSNQPQHF	TGTGCCAGCAGCATCCGGGGAAGCAATCAGCCCCAGCATTTT	TRBV5-5	TRBJ1-5	-	many
CASTGDYEQYF	TGTGCCAGCACGGGAGACTACGAGCAGTACTTC	TRBV6-1	TRBJ2-7	-	few
CASSSRSQGAEAFF	TGTGCCAGCAGTTCTCGCTCACAGGGTGCTGAAGCTTTCTTT	TRBV6-1	TRBJ1-1	-	few
CASSEGRQGRDQETQYF	TGCGCCAGCAGTGAGGGGAGACAGGGCCGAGACCAAGAGACCCAGTACTTC	TRBV10-1	TRBJ2-5	TRBD1	-
CASSLGQGANIQYF	TGCGCCAGCAGCTTGGGACAGGGGGCAAACATTCAGTACTTC	TRBV5-1	TRBJ2-4	TRBD1	few
CASSLAWREGDEQFF	TGTGCCAGCAGCTTAGCCTGGCGGGAGGGGGATGAGCAGTTCTTC	TRBV7-2	TRBJ2-1	TRBD2	many
CASSLGGRGSPYNEQFF	TGCGCCAGCAGCTTGGGGGGCAGGGGGTCCCCCTACAATGAGCAGTTCTTC	TRBV5-1	TRBJ2-1	TRBD1	-
CASVRDTQFF	TGTGCCAGCGTCCGGGACACTCAGTTCTTC	TRBV7-9	TRBJ2-1	-	many
CASSELGTSGRRDQNEQFF	TGTGCCAGCAGTGAACTTGGGACTAGCGGGAGGAGGGATCAAAATGAGCAGTTCTTC	TRBV2	TRBJ2-1	TRBD2	many
CASSRGQGGTYGYTF	TGTGCCAGCAGCAGAGGACAGGGGGGAACCTATGGCTACACCTTC	TRBV12-3/TRBV12-4	TRBJ1-2	TRBD1	-
CASSQLNYEQYF	TGTGCCAGCAGCCAGCTCAACTACGAGCAGTACTTC	TRBV3-1	TRBJ2-7	-	many
CASSGGRTFIEQYF	TGTGCCAGCAGTGGGGGGAGGACGTTTATCGAGCAGTACTTC	TRBV28	TRBJ2-7	-	many
CSVLYTTSTRTNEQFF	TGCAGCGTTCTCTATACGACTAGCACCAGGACCAATGAGCAGTTCTTC	TRBV29-1	TRBJ2-1	TRBD2	many
CASSRIFTGELFF	TGTGCCAGCAGTAGGATCTTCACCGGGGAGCTGTTTTTT	TRBV6-2/TRBV6-3	TRBJ2-2	-	-
CATQGTEETQYF	TGTGCCACCCAAGGAACTGAAGAGACCCAGTACTTC	TRBV6-2/TRBV6-3	TRBJ2-5	-	many
CASSSTDTIYF	TGTGCCAGCAGCTCAACGGACACCATCTACTTC	TRBV11-2	TRBJ2-5	-	few
CASSLGRGALEGDTQYF	TGTGCCAGCAGCTTAGGACGAGGGGCCCTCGAAGGCGATACGCAGTATTTT	TRBV11-1	TRBJ2-3	-	-
CASSQVSSASSYEQYF	TGTGCCAGCAGCCAAGTCTCCAGCGCCTCCTCCTACGAGCAGTACTTC	TRBV4-2	TRBJ2-7	-	-
CASSLSGHENHEQYF	TGTGCCAGCAGCTTGTCAGGACATGAAAACCACGAGCAGTACTTC	TRBV5-5	TRBJ2-7	-	-
CATSRERQLYNEQFF	TGTGCCACCAGCAGAGAGCGGCAGTTGTACAATGAGCAGTTCTTC	TRBV15	TRBJ2-1	-	few
CSADRRREGPDTQYF	TGCAGTGCGGATAGAAGGCGGGAGGGCCCCGATACGCAGTATTTT	TRBV20-1	TRBJ2-3	TRBD2	many
CASRGQERTGELFF	TGCGCCAGCAGGGGACAGGAGCGCACCGGGGAGCTGTTTTTT	TRBV10-1	TRBJ2-2	TRBD1	few
CAISRTGENTGELFF	TGTGCCATCTCGAGGACAGGGGAAAACACCGGGGAGCTGTTTTTT	TRBV19	TRBJ2-2	TRBD1	-
CASSLGTSAWDTQYF	TGCGCCAGCAGCTTGGGGACTAGCGCTTGGGATACGCAGTATTTT	TRBV5-1	TRBJ2-3	TRBD2	many
CASSLSQNILTDTQYF	TGTGCCAGCAGTTTATCGCAGAATATTCTCACAGATACGCAGTATTTT	TRBV27	TRBJ2-3	-	-
CASSLDPIYGYTF	TGTGCCAGCAGTTTAGACCCCATCTATGGCTACACCTTC	TRBV24-1	TRBJ1-2	-	-
CASRGLAEGIDTQYF	TGTGCCAGCAGGGGCCTAGCAGAGGGTATAGATACGCAGTATTTT	TRBV6-1	TRBJ2-3	-	few
CASSGQPMNTEAFF	TGTGCCAGCAGTGGGCAGCCGATGAACACTGAAGCTTTCTTT	TRBV2	TRBJ1-1	-	-
CASSPRTADSGNTIYF	TGTGCCAGCAGCCCCCGGACAGCCGACTCTGGAAACACCATATATTTT	TRBV11-2	TRBJ1-3	-	many
CASSLGGGQPQHF	TGTGCCAGCAGTTTAGGGGGTGGTCAGCCCCAGCATTTT	TRBV6-2/TRBV6-3	TRBJ1-5	-	-
CKLLGRSYEQYF	TGCAAATTACTAGGACGGTCCTACGAGCAGTACTTC	TRBV20-1	TRBJ2-7	-	few